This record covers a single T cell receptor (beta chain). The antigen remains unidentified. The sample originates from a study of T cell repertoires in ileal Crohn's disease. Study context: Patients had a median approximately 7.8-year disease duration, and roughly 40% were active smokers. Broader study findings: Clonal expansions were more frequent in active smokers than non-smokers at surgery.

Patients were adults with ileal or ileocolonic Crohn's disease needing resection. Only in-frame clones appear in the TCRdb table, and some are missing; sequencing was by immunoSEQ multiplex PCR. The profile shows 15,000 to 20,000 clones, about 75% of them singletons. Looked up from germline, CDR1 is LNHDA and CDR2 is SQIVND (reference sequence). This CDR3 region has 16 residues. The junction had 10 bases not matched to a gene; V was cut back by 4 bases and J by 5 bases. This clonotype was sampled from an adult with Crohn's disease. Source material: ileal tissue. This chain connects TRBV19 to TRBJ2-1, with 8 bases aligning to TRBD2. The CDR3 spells CASSTGWRGENNEQFF. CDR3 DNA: TGTGCCAGTAGTACGGGTTGGCGGGGGGAGAACAATGAGCAGTTCTTC.